The 14 T cell receptor beta chains below come from one sample, sequenced in a study of blood T cells in healthy people across ages. Combining a sample-barcoded 5' primer with a J-beta primer mix, a second PCR ran for about 7 to 12 cycles. TCRdb redid the calling of the 5' RACE reads with MiXCR, one entry per CDR3 protein. Of roughly 730,000 distinct CDR3 sequences in the sample, around three fifths were seen once. The specimen was blood. The receptor source for this set is a middle-aged man in good health.

The chain links TRBV13 to TRBJ2-1, with TRBD2 matching 14 bases. V shed 5 bases and J 7 bases; nucleotides not matched to a gene: 7. The CDR3 extends over 16 amino acids. CDR1 is PRHDT and CDR2 is FYEKMQ in the germline V gene (reference sequence). CDR3 sequence: CASSGGLAGETNEQFF. DNA of the CDR3: TGTGCCAGCAGCGGGGGACTAGCGGGAGAGACGAATGAGCAGTTCTTC.

This clonotype turned up a few times. The chain couples TRBV6-1 to TRBJ1-2; a weak D match, TRBD1 (6 bases). The germline V gene encodes CDR1 MNHNS and CDR2 SASEGT. The CDR3 has 14 amino acids. Trimming stripped 3 bases from V and 5 bases from J, with 13 bases between. The CDR3 loop is CASSEAGEGYGYTF. The CDR3 region has the DNA TGTGCCAGCAGTGAGGCAGGGGAAGGGTATGGCTACACCTTC.

The V gene is TRBV2, the J gene TRBJ1-2; TRBD1 agrees at 8 bases. The ends lost 2 bases at V and 13 bases at J; junction bases unmatched: 12. The germline CDR1 and CDR2 sequences are SNHLY and FYNNEI. The CDR3 spans 14 residues. As DNA, the CDR3 is TGTGCCAGCAGTGAAAAGGGGGACAGGTCGGACTCCACCTTC. Translated, it gives CASSEKGDRSDSTF. The whole variable domain, filled in from reference TRBV2 and TRBJ1-2, reads EPEVTQTPSHQVTQMGQEVILRCVPISNHLYFYWYRQILGQKVEFLVSFYNNEISEKSEIFDDQFSVERPDGSNFTLKIRSTKLEDSAMYFCASSEKGDRSDSTFGSGTRLTVV.

The rearrangement joins TRBV6-1 to TRBJ2-3, with 9 bases that match TRBD1. Germline values: CDR1 MNHNS, CDR2 SASEGT. The V gene end was trimmed by 5 bases and the J gene end by 5 bases; junction bases not matched to a gene: 5. This CDR3 has 14 amino acids. The CDR3 sequence is CASSPRTGVDTQYF. In DNA, the CDR3 is TGTGCCAGCAGTCCTCGGACAGGGGTAGATACGCAGTATTTT.

This clonotype has a handful of counts. This rearrangement joins TRBV29-1 to TRBJ2-5; D may correspond to TRBD1 or TRBD2 (5 bases each). This CDR3 comprises 12 residues. CDR1 is SQVTM and CDR2 is ANQGSEA in the germline V gene. V was pared by 7 bases and J by 5 bases, with 14 bases between. CDR3 sequence reads: CSGNPEGETQYF. The CDR3 DNA reads as TGCAGCGGTAATCCCGAGGGGGAGACCCAGTACTTC.

The chain joins TRBV6-5 to TRBJ2-2; TRBD1 matches 7 bases. V was pared by 6 bases and J by 4 bases, with 11 bases of the junction left unmatched. The CDR3 is 16 amino acids. Germline V gene sequence: CDR1 MNHEY, CDR2 SVGAGI. The CDR3 region has the DNA TGTGCCAGCAGAAAATCCATCGGGACAGCCACCGGGGAGCTGTTTTTT. Translating gives CASRKSIGTATGELFF.

In this sample, this clonotype turned up once. The rearrangement uses TRBV5-5 and TRBJ1-2; 7 bases are a match to TRBD1. Germline V gene sequence: CDR1 SGHKS, CDR2 YYEKEE (reference sequence). There are 15 residues in the CDR3. Germline trimming cut 1 base from V and 4 bases from J; bases unmatched to any gene: 7. CDR3 region: CASSLTGEAVYGYTF. In DNA, the CDR3 is TGTGCCAGCAGCTTGACAGGGGAGGCAGTCTATGGCTACACCTTC.

This clonotype was counted only a few times. The chain combines TRBV29-1 with TRBJ2-1, with 7 bases matching TRBD1. CDR1 SQVTM and CDR2 ANQGSEA come from the germline V gene. The CDR3 is made up of 12 amino acids. With V trimmed by 6 bases and J by 9 bases, 8 bases remained unmatched. CDR3 nucleotide sequence: TGCAGCGTAATCGGACAGGACGGTGAGCAGTTCTTC. It translates to CSVIGQDGEQFF.

The rearrangement links TRBV6-2 or TRBV6-3 to TRBJ2-1; TRBD1 might be the D (6 bases). With 5 bases removed from V and 5 bases from J, the gap between germline ends came to 22 bases. The CDR3 totals 17 residues. Germline lookup yields CDR1 MNHEY and CDR2 SVGEGT. DNA for the CDR3: TGTGCCAGCAGTCGCTTCCCCGTGGGGGCTTACAACAATGAGCAGTTCTTC. Protein product: CASSRFPVGAYNNEQFF.

V gene TRBV29-1 combines with J gene TRBJ2-7, with 7 positions matching TRBD1. The V segment lost 7 bases and the J segment 3 bases; nucleotides outside the gene matches: 9. The length of the CDR3 is 13 residues. The germline V gene encodes CDR1 SQVTM and CDR2 ANQGSEA. CDR3 amino acids: CSAVRDSYYEQYF. In nucleotides, the CDR3 is TGCAGCGCAGTACGGGACAGCTACTACGAGCAGTACTTC.

CDR3 DNA sequence: TGTGCCAGCACCAGTTCTTATGGCTACACCTTC. It specifies CASTSSYGYTF. The chain employs TRBV28 and TRBJ1-2; no clear D gene. V was cut by 7 bases and J by 5 bases, with 8 bases left in between. Germline CDR1 reads MDHEN; CDR2 reads SYDVKM. The CDR3 runs to 11 residues.

This chain joins TRBV28 and TRBJ2-5, with 15 bases that match TRBD2. V shed 5 bases, J shed 3 bases, and the junction held 10 bases outside the gene matches. This CDR3 is built from 18 residues. Germline CDR1 and CDR2: MDHEN and SYDVKM. The CDR3 spells CASSRGLAGGWLKETQYF. The CDR3 nucleotides are TGTGCCAGCAGTCGGGGACTAGCGGGAGGTTGGTTGAAAGAGACCCAGTACTTC.

This clonotype was seen more than once but under ten times. The chain is built from TRBV7-9 and TRBJ1-5, with 9 bases that match TRBD1. The germline V gene has CDR1 SEHNR and CDR2 FQNEAQ (reference sequence). V trimming: 5 bases; J trimming: 9 bases; junction bases outside the gene matches: 8. This CDR3 is 14 amino acids long. The CDR3 DNA reads TGTGCCAGCAGCCGCGGACAGGGGCATCCGCCCCAGCATTTT. Encoded protein: CASSRGQGHPPQHF.

There are a few counts of this clonotype. This chain uses TRBV13 with TRBJ2-3, with 10 bases lining up with TRBD1. V lost 5 bases to trimming and J lost 3 bases; unmatched junction nucleotides: 8. The CDR3 consists of 16 residues. CDR1 and CDR2 from the germline V gene are PRHDT and FYEKMQ (reference sequence). Here the CDR3 reads CASSPDGTGVTDTQYF. CDR3 DNA sequence: TGTGCCAGCAGCCCCGATGGGACAGGGGTTACAGATACGCAGTATTTT.